A single sample is the source of the 23 T cell receptor beta chains below, sequenced in a study of cytomegalovirus exposure and HLA in healthy donors. 60 Vbeta and 13 Jbeta primers were used in PCR. Here immunoSEQ multiplex PCR was the method, and the copy in TCRdb shows in-frame clones only, minus some. This sample carries around 130,000 clones, 60% to 85% of them seen once, and the ten largest clones take roughly 3%. Sequenced sample: PBMCs. The receptor set was obtained from a woman aged 40 to 50 in good health and CMV-seropositive.

The chain is built from TRBV10-3 and TRBJ1-2; perhaps TRBD1 as D (5 bases). From germline, CDR1 is ENHRY and CDR2 SYGVKD. The CDR3 contains 14 residues. V lost 3 bases and J lost 1, with 9 bases in between. CDR3 amino acids: CAISDATDNYGYTF. The CDR3 nucleotides read TGTGCCATCAGTGATGCGACAGATAACTATGGCTACACCTTC.

The V and J genes are TRBV9 and TRBJ1-5; 9 bases map to TRBD1. Germline loops: CDR1 SGDLS, CDR2 YYNGEE. This CDR3 spans 14 amino acids. V trimming: 4 bases; J trimming: 5 bases; junction bases outside the gene matches: 4. CDR3 coding DNA: TGTGCCAGCAGCCGGACAGGGGAGGATCAGCCCCAGCATTTT. It is translated as CASSRTGEDQPQHF.

This sequence joins TRBV6-5 and TRBJ2-3; tentative D call: TRBD2 (6 bases). Germline V gene data show CDR1 as MNHEY and CDR2 as SVGAGI. The V end was cut by 2 bases, the J end by 6 bases, with 15 bases between. The CDR3 is 15 residues long. CDR3 DNA: TGTGCCAGCAGTTACCTGGGGAGGTCGGGGGATACGCAGTATTTT. This gives the protein CASSYLGRSGDTQYF.

This sequence joins TRBV10-2 and TRBJ2-5; D may be TRBD1 (6 bases). The germline V gene encodes CDR1 WSHSY and CDR2 SAAADI. The CDR3 sequence is 12 residues long. Between the trimmed V and J ends, which lost 7 bases and 4 bases, there was a span of 10 bases. The CDR3 reads CASNRDPETQYF. The CDR3 DNA reads as TGCGCCAGCAACAGGGACCCAGAGACCCAGTACTTC.

CDR3 region: CASSYGDTSSYEQYF. CDR3 DNA sequence: TGTGCCAGCAGTTACGGGGACACGAGCTCCTACGAGCAGTACTTC. The chain has TRBV6-5 and TRBJ2-7, with a possible D match to TRBD1 (6 bases). The CDR3 contains 15 residues. Deletions cut 2 bases from V and 0 bases from J, with 11 bases between. The germline V gene encodes CDR1 MNHEY and CDR2 SVGAGI.

The chain is built from TRBV10-3 and TRBJ1-1; no reliable D call. CDR3 size: 15 residues. Trimming removed 2 bases from V and 1 base from J, with 11 bases in between. From germline, CDR1 is ENHRY and CDR2 SYGVKD. CDR3 protein: CAISEPPAGNTEAFF. CDR3 bases: TGTGCCATCAGTGAGCCCCCGGCAGGGAACACTGAAGCTTTCTTT.

The chain employs TRBV9 and TRBJ1-1, with 7 nucleotides matching TRBD1. This CDR3 is built from 14 residues. V shed 0 bases and J 4 bases; nucleotides not matched to a gene: 3. Germline loops: CDR1 SGDLS, CDR2 YYNGEE. This CDR3 reads CASSVEQGTTEAFF. The DNA for the CDR3 is TGTGCCAGCAGCGTAGAACAGGGGACCACTGAAGCTTTCTTT.

CDR3 bases: TGCGCCAGCAGCTCCGGGACAGGGGCCTCCTACGAGCAGTACTTC. This codes for CASSSGTGASYEQYF. This chain connects TRBV5-1 to TRBJ2-7; the match to TRBD1 covers 10 bases. The CDR3 consists of 15 residues. V dropped 3 bases and J dropped 0; count of bases not matched to a gene: 3. Germline-derived CDR1 and CDR2 are SGHRS and YFSETQ.

V gene TRBV6-5 combines with J gene TRBJ1-4; D might be TRBD1 (6 bases). Germline V CDR1 and CDR2: MNHEY, SVGAGI. The length of the CDR3 is 15 residues. V lost 6 bases and J 0 bases, leaving 11 bases between the germline ends. CDR3 bases: TGTGCCAGCAGCTCATCAGGGGCAACTAATGAAAAACTGTTTTTT. Translated, it gives CASSSSGATNEKLFF.

The rearrangement joins TRBV18 to TRBJ1-2, with a tentative D call TRBD1 (5 bases). With 2 bases removed from V and 7 bases from J, the gap between germline ends came to 35 bases. Germline values: CDR1 KGHSH, CDR2 LQKENI. This CDR3 comprises 21 residues. CDR3 DNA: TGTGCCAGCTCACCAAAGGGGCCAACAGGCGCCCTCGGGCCCCAAAGGACTGGCTACACCTTC. Translating it yields CASSPKGPTGALGPQRTGYTF.

This sequence joins TRBV6-5 and TRBJ2-3; 8 nucleotides match TRBD2. J gave up 6 bases and V 0 bases, and 2 bases lay outside the gene matches. The CDR3 is made up of 14 amino acids. CDR1 and CDR2 (germline): MNHEY, SVGAGI. This CDR3 is CASSYSPGGDTQYF. In nucleotides, the CDR3 is TGTGCCAGCAGTTACTCGCCGGGGGGGGATACGCAGTATTTT.

V is TRBV5-1 and J is TRBJ2-3; perhaps TRBD2 as D (7 bases). Germline V gene lookup returns CDR1 SGHRS and CDR2 YFSETQ. CDR3 size: 14 residues. Between the trimmed V and J ends, which lost 7 bases and 4 bases, there was a span of 16 bases. Here the CDR3 reads CASALTGGPDTQYF. The CDR3 nucleotides are TGCGCCAGCGCCTTAACGGGGGGCCCAGATACGCAGTATTTT.

This clone came up many times. The gene calls are TRBV14 and TRBJ2-1; 12 bases agree with TRBD2. This CDR3 is built from 15 residues. Germline values: CDR1 SGHDN, CDR2 FVKESK. V was pared by 4 bases and J by 5 bases, with 3 bases of the junction left unmatched. The CDR3 nucleotides are TGTGCCAGCAGCCCTAGCGGGGGGGCCCACAATGAGCAGTTCTTC. Its translation is CASSPSGGAHNEQFF.

A word on this clone: The junction departs from the called germline gene at one end, perhaps through a read error. This chain joins TRBV6-6 and TRBJ2-7; 8 bases are a match to TRBD2. CDR1 MNHNY and CDR2 SVGAGI come from the germline V gene (reference sequence). CDR3 size: 12 residues. The chain's CDR3 is CASSSGGHEQHF. The CDR3 bases are TGTGCCAGCAGTAGCGGGGGCCACGAGCAGCACTTC.

This clone was detected only a few times. This chain uses TRBV6-1 with TRBJ1-2; weak D call: TRBD1 (5 bases). The CDR3 spans 13 residues. Trimming took off 9 bases at V and 6 bases at J, with 17 bases between the two ends. Per the germline V gene, CDR1 is MNHNS and CDR2 is SASEGT. This chain's CDR3 is CASREWGGNGYTF. CDR3 nucleotide sequence: TGTGCCAGTCGGGAGTGGGGGGGAAATGGCTACACCTTC.

This clone has a handful of counts. V is TRBV9 and J is TRBJ2-5; TRBD1 might be the D (7 bases). The CDR3 consists of 16 residues. CDR1 and CDR2 from the germline V gene are SGDLS and YYNGEE. V was trimmed by 4 bases and J by 4 bases, leaving 20 bases between them. The CDR3 here is CASSPQGGGDRETQYF. CDR3 in DNA: TGTGCCAGCAGCCCCCAAGGAGGGGGCGACCGAGAGACCCAGTACTTC.

This clone was recorded a few times. The gene calls are TRBV14 and TRBJ1-3, with D maybe TRBD1 (6 bases). The CDR3 length is 17 residues. Between the trimmed V and J ends, which lost 4 bases and 0 bases, there was a span of 16 bases. The V gene's germline CDR1 is SGHDN and CDR2 FVKESK. The DNA of the CDR3 is TGTGCCAGCAGCCCGTGGACAGACTTCTTCTCTGGAAACACCATATATTTT. Its protein product is CASSPWTDFFSGNTIYF. The whole variable domain, remainder taken from reference TRBV14 and TRBJ1-3, is EAGVTQFPSHSVIEKGQTVTLRCDPISGHDNLYWYRRVMGKEIKFLLHFVKESKQDESGMPNNRFLAERTGGTYSTLKVQPAELEDSGVYFCASSPWTDFFSGNTIYFGEGSWLTVV.

The chain combines TRBV5-6 with TRBJ2-7; D call uncertain. This CDR3 has 15 residues. The germline V and J ends were trimmed by 1 base and 3 bases, with 14 bases remaining between them. From germline, CDR1 is SGHDT and CDR2 YYEEEE. The CDR3 region has the DNA TGTGCCAGCAGCTTGTCAGGCGTGTTTAGCTACGAGCAGTACTTC. Protein product: CASSLSGVFSYEQYF. The full variable domain, completed using reference TRBV5-6 and TRBJ2-7, is DAGVTQSPTHLIKTRGQQVTLRCSPKSGHDTVSWYQQALGQGPQFIFQYYEEEERQRGNFPDRFSGHQFPNYSSELNVNALLLGDSALYLCASSLSGVFSYEQYFGPGTRLTVT.

The chain carries TRBV11-2 and TRBJ1-5; no reliable D call. Germline V CDR1 and CDR2: SGHAT, FQNNGV. Trimming took off 5 bases at V and 5 bases at J, with 10 bases between the two ends. The CDR3 is 13 amino acids. As DNA, the CDR3 is TGTGCCAGCAGCCTCTCGAGGGATCAGCCCCAGCATTTT. Translation gives CASSLSRDQPQHF.

The chain links TRBV9 to TRBJ1-5, with D unresolved. Germline V CDR1 and CDR2: SGDLS, YYNGEE. Trimming stripped 0 bases from V and 7 bases from J, with 23 bases between. The CDR3 consists of 18 residues. The CDR3 spells CASSVVVYSQVGGQPQHF. The CDR3 DNA follows: TGTGCCAGCAGCGTAGTGGTCTACAGTCAAGTAGGAGGGCAGCCCCAGCATTTT.

This clone was counted between two and nine times. The chain combines TRBV29-1 with TRBJ2-7; a weak D match, TRBD2 (6 bases). The CDR3 totals 13 residues. CDR1 SQVTM and CDR2 ANQGSEA come from the germline V gene. Trimming stripped 4 bases from V and 3 bases from J, with 13 bases between. CDR3 sequence (DNA): TGCAGCGTTGGGGGGGAGCTTGGCTACGAGCAGTACTTC. Translation gives CSVGGELGYEQYF.

The V and J genes are TRBV30 and TRBJ2-1, with 9 bases matching TRBD2. Germline V CDR1 and CDR2: GTSNPN, SVGIG (reference sequence). The CDR3 totals 18 residues. Losses at the gene ends were 5 bases for V and 0 bases for J; bases not matched to a gene: 14. The CDR3, as DNA: TGTGCCTGGGGTTACGGGGCTAGCGGGATCAACTCCTACAATGAGCAGTTCTTC. Protein: CAWGYGASGINSYNEQFF.

The J gene is TRBJ2-1, the V gene TRBV12-5; 11 positions agree with TRBD2. The CDR3 loop spans 12 amino acids. Germline V CDR1 and CDR2: LGHNT, FRNRAP. V shed 5 bases, J shed 12 bases, and the junction held 3 bases outside the gene matches. The CDR3: CASGLTSGGQFF. Here the CDR3 DNA reads TGTGCTAGTGGTCTCACTAGCGGGGGGCAGTTCTTC. Full variable domain (rest looked up from reference TRBV12-5 and TRBJ2-1): DARVTQTPRHKVTEMGQEVTMRCQPILGHNTVFWYRQTMMQGLELLAYFRNRAPLDDSGMPKDRFSAEMPDATLATLKIQPSEPRDSAVYFCASGLTSGGQFFGPGTRLTVL.